This T cell receptor beta chain comes out of a study of cytomegalovirus exposure and HLA in healthy donors. Study-wide results and limits: Reported findings show TCR beta sequences accurately forecast HLA-A and HLA-B alleles in most subjects.

The PCR used 60 Vbeta and 13 Jbeta primers. Sequencing was performed with immunoSEQ multiplex PCR; in TCRdb, only in-frame clones are kept and a portion is missing. The sample lists around 74,000 clones, around 82% occurring once. As regards this clone: What it binds is unknown.

The ends were cut back, 5 bases at V and 9 bases at J, with 8 bases in the middle. The length of the CDR3 is 11 residues. CDR1 and CDR2 (germline): MDHEN, SYDVKM. The clonotype comes from a man aged 40-50 years in good health and CMV-seronegative. The source material was PBMCs. V and J are TRBV28 and TRBJ2-1; D remains ambiguous. As DNA, the CDR3 is TGTGCCAGCAGTCCGTCTAGTGAGCAGTTCTTC. This gives the protein CASSPSSEQFF.